The rows below give T cell receptor beta chains drawn from one sample of a study of blood T cell repertoires in COVID-19. Profiled with immunoSEQ multiplex PCR; TCRdb holds only in-frame clones, not every one. The sample includes about 50,000 clones, roughly 90% of them seen just once. Specimen: peripheral blood. The receptors here all came from a human donor in a cohort sampled during active COVID-19. The CDR3 runs from the conserved cysteine through the conserved F or W. Each record gives: clone size, CDR3 length, V gene, J gene, D gene, CDR3 DNA, CDR3 protein. D genes are given only for firm matches. The size entry is marked missing in some rows and otherwise reads once, few, many or a size class.

abundance: -
len: 12
v_gene: TRBV25-1
j_gene: TRBJ2-5
d_gene: -
CDR3nt: TGTGCCACCTCAGGGAGGGGGGAGACCCAGTACTTC
CDR3aa: CATSGRGETQYF

abundance: -
len: 15
v_gene: TRBV6-5
j_gene: TRBJ2-7
d_gene: TRBD2
CDR3nt: TGTGCCACGAAAGAGCCGGGACTAGCGACCTACGAGCAGTACTTC
CDR3aa: CATKEPGLATYEQYF

abundance: -
len: 13
v_gene: TRBV6-5
j_gene: TRBJ1-1
d_gene: -
CDR3nt: TGTGCCAGCAAGGACAGACTGAACACTGAAGCTTTCTTT
CDR3aa: CASKDRLNTEAFF

abundance: -
len: 18
v_gene: TRBV7-2
j_gene: TRBJ2-6
d_gene: -
CDR3nt: TGTGCCAGCAGCTTATTCCGACGGCCGGGCTCTGGGGCCAACGTCCTGACTTTC
CDR3aa: CASSLFRRPGSGANVLTF

abundance: -
len: 15
v_gene: TRBV11-3
j_gene: TRBJ2-2
d_gene: -
CDR3nt: TGTGCCAGCAGCAAGCCGGGCCACGGGGCCGGGGAGCTGTTTTTT
CDR3aa: CASSKPGHGAGELFF

abundance: -
len: 16
v_gene: TRBV29-1
j_gene: TRBJ1-4
d_gene: TRBD1
CDR3nt: TGCAGCGTTGCGGGGAGACGAGACAGGGGGCGGGAAAAACTGTTTTTT
CDR3aa: CSVAGRRDRGREKLFF

abundance: -
len: 16
v_gene: TRBV5-1
j_gene: TRBJ1-4
d_gene: -
CDR3nt: TGCGCCAGCAGCTTGGGCTTGGGGCCGGGGGAGGAAAAACTGTTTTTT
CDR3aa: CASSLGLGPGEEKLFF

abundance: -
len: 14
v_gene: TRBV5-1
j_gene: TRBJ1-2
d_gene: TRBD1
CDR3nt: TGCGCCAGCAGCTTGGACACATCAGGGGGTGGCTACACCTTC
CDR3aa: CASSLDTSGGGYTF

abundance: once
len: 17
v_gene: TRBV7-2
j_gene: TRBJ1-3
d_gene: -
CDR3nt: TGTGCCAGCAGCCTCAAACAGGGTCTTCGAGCTGGAAACACCATATATTTT
CDR3aa: CASSLKQGLRAGNTIYF

abundance: -
len: 18
v_gene: TRBV2
j_gene: TRBJ1-4
d_gene: -
CDR3nt: TGTGCCAGCAAGAAGGTGCGGAGAGATCTCGCAACTAATGAAAAACTGTTTTTT
CDR3aa: CASKKVRRDLATNEKLFF

abundance: once
len: 15
v_gene: TRBV7-2
j_gene: TRBJ2-5
d_gene: -
CDR3nt: TGTGCCAGCAGCTTACTACTAGCAGTACAAGAGACCCAGTACTTC
CDR3aa: CASSLLLAVQETQYF

abundance: -
len: 15
v_gene: TRBV4-1
j_gene: TRBJ2-1
d_gene: TRBD1
CDR3nt: TGCGCCAGCAGTCCTCCCCAGGACAGGATCTTTGAGCAGTTCTTC
CDR3aa: CASSPPQDRIFEQFF

abundance: -
len: 14
v_gene: TRBV7-2
j_gene: TRBJ1-2
d_gene: -
CDR3nt: TGTGCCAGCAGCGCACAGCGGAGCTTTAAGGGCTACACCTTC
CDR3aa: CASSAQRSFKGYTF

abundance: -
len: 17
v_gene: TRBV19
j_gene: TRBJ1-5
d_gene: TRBD1
CDR3nt: TGTGCCAGTAGCCGCTACGGGACAGGGCTTAGCAATCAGCCCCAGCATTTT
CDR3aa: CASSRYGTGLSNQPQHF

abundance: -
len: 14
v_gene: TRBV7-8
j_gene: TRBJ1-2
d_gene: TRBD1
CDR3nt: TGTGCCAGCAGCGTCTCTCAGGGGGCCTATGGCTACACCTTC
CDR3aa: CASSVSQGAYGYTF

abundance: -
len: 14
v_gene: TRBV6-5
j_gene: TRBJ2-5
d_gene: TRBD1
CDR3nt: TGTGCCAGCAGTTACGGACAGGGCGAAGAGACCCAGTACTTC
CDR3aa: CASSYGQGEETQYF

abundance: -
len: 14
v_gene: TRBV30
j_gene: TRBJ1-5
d_gene: TRBD1
CDR3nt: TGTGCCTGGAGCCGAGGACAGGGTCGACAGCCCCAGCATTTT
CDR3aa: CAWSRGQGRQPQHF

abundance: -
len: 15
v_gene: TRBV28
j_gene: TRBJ2-7
d_gene: TRBD1
CDR3nt: TGTGCCAGCAGTACCCCCGGGACAGGGGTCCGGGAGCAGTACTTC
CDR3aa: CASSTPGTGVREQYF

abundance: -
len: 15
v_gene: TRBV5-8
j_gene: TRBJ1-3
d_gene: -
CDR3nt: TGTGCCAGCAGCATGCAGGTTCTCTCTGGAAACACCATATATTTT
CDR3aa: CASSMQVLSGNTIYF

abundance: -
len: 13
v_gene: TRBV3-1/TRBV3-2
j_gene: TRBJ1-5
d_gene: -
CDR3nt: TGTGCCAGCAGCCAAGTTTTGGGAGGGCCCAATCATTTT
CDR3aa: CASSQVLGGPNHF

abundance: -
len: 14
v_gene: TRBV19
j_gene: TRBJ2-7
d_gene: TRBD2
CDR3nt: TGTGCCAGTAGTAGCCCCGGACTAGCGAACGAGCAGTACTTC
CDR3aa: CASSSPGLANEQYF

abundance: -
len: 12
v_gene: TRBV27
j_gene: TRBJ1-4
d_gene: -
CDR3nt: TGTGCCAGCGGCCCTTCTGGTGAAAAACTGTTTTTT
CDR3aa: CASGPSGEKLFF

abundance: -
len: 15
v_gene: TRBV4-1
j_gene: TRBJ2-7
d_gene: TRBD2
CDR3nt: TGCGCCAGCAGCCTCCAACTAGCGGGAGGGTACGAGCAGTACTTC
CDR3aa: CASSLQLAGGYEQYF

abundance: -
len: 16
v_gene: TRBV10-1
j_gene: TRBJ2-1
d_gene: TRBD1
CDR3nt: TGCGCCAGCAGTGATGGGAGACAGGGAAATTACAATGAGCAGTTCTTC
CDR3aa: CASSDGRQGNYNEQFF

abundance: once
len: 16
v_gene: TRBV28
j_gene: TRBJ1-5
d_gene: TRBD1
CDR3nt: TGTGCCAGCAGTTCCTCTCGGACAGGGGGTTATCAGCCCCAGCATTTT
CDR3aa: CASSSSRTGGYQPQHF

abundance: -
len: 15
v_gene: TRBV12-5
j_gene: TRBJ1-1
d_gene: -
CDR3nt: TGTGCTAGTGGTTCCCTCAGGGGCGCGTGGGGAGAAGCTTTCTTT
CDR3aa: CASGSLRGAWGEAFF

abundance: once
len: 14
v_gene: TRBV28
j_gene: TRBJ1-2
d_gene: -
CDR3nt: TGTGCCAGCAGTCTACCAAGATCCAACTATGGCTACACCTTC
CDR3aa: CASSLPRSNYGYTF

abundance: -
len: 17
v_gene: TRBV28
j_gene: TRBJ2-3
d_gene: TRBD2
CDR3nt: TGTGCCAGCAGTTCCCCTAGCGGGAGGCGAACGACTCATACGCAGTATTTT
CDR3aa: CASSSPSGRRTTHTQYF

abundance: -
len: 14
v_gene: TRBV7-3
j_gene: TRBJ2-1
d_gene: TRBD2
CDR3nt: TGTGCCACCCGCACTAGCGGGACCAACAATGAGCAGTTCTTC
CDR3aa: CATRTSGTNNEQFF

abundance: -
len: 15
v_gene: TRBV6-5
j_gene: TRBJ2-1
d_gene: TRBD1
CDR3nt: TGTGCCAGCAAACCTATTGGACAGGGCAAGGATGAGCAGTTCTTC
CDR3aa: CASKPIGQGKDEQFF

abundance: -
len: 14
v_gene: TRBV29-1
j_gene: TRBJ2-7
d_gene: TRBD1
CDR3nt: TGCAGCGTGGTGACAGGGGCTCCCAACTACGAGCAGTACTTC
CDR3aa: CSVVTGAPNYEQYF

abundance: -
len: 16
v_gene: TRBV5-1
j_gene: TRBJ2-6
d_gene: TRBD1
CDR3nt: TGCGCCAGCAGCTGGACAGGGGGGACTGGGGCCAACGTCCTGACTTTC
CDR3aa: CASSWTGGTGANVLTF

abundance: -
len: 14
v_gene: TRBV28
j_gene: TRBJ2-7
d_gene: TRBD2
CDR3nt: TGTGCCACCATCCGCCCGACGGGAGGCTCCGAGCAGTACTTC
CDR3aa: CATIRPTGGSEQYF

abundance: -
len: 13
v_gene: TRBV12-3/TRBV12-4
j_gene: TRBJ1-6
d_gene: -
CDR3nt: TGTGCCAGCAGTTTAAGGCGGGGATGGCCCCTCCACTTT
CDR3aa: CASSLRRGWPLHF

abundance: -
len: 14
v_gene: TRBV4-3
j_gene: TRBJ1-5
d_gene: -
CDR3nt: TGCGCCAGCAGCCGAGGACAAGGCGATCAGCCCCAGCATTTT
CDR3aa: CASSRGQGDQPQHF

abundance: -
len: 15
v_gene: TRBV11-2
j_gene: TRBJ1-4
d_gene: -
CDR3nt: TGTGCCAGCAGGGATTGGGGGCGGAATAATGAAAAACTGTTTTTT
CDR3aa: CASRDWGRNNEKLFF

abundance: -
len: 17
v_gene: TRBV11-3
j_gene: TRBJ2-2
d_gene: -
CDR3nt: TGTGCCAGCAGCTTAGGAAGCCGAAGGGGTTGGACCGGGGAGCTGTTTTTT
CDR3aa: CASSLGSRRGWTGELFF

abundance: once
len: 15
v_gene: TRBV7-2
j_gene: TRBJ2-7
d_gene: -
CDR3nt: TGTGCCAGCAGCTTAGTAGTCCGTAGCTCCTACGAGCAGTACTTC
CDR3aa: CASSLVVRSSYEQYF

abundance: -
len: 12
v_gene: TRBV10-1
j_gene: TRBJ1-5
d_gene: -
CDR3nt: TGCGCCAGCAACCGGAGGCCTCAGCCCCAGCATTTT
CDR3aa: CASNRRPQPQHF

abundance: -
len: 13
v_gene: TRBV19
j_gene: TRBJ1-2
d_gene: TRBD1
CDR3nt: TGTGCCAGTACCATAGACAGGGGCCATGGCTACACCTTC
CDR3aa: CASTIDRGHGYTF

abundance: once
len: 15
v_gene: TRBV6-5
j_gene: TRBJ2-7
d_gene: TRBD1
CDR3nt: TGTGCCAGCAGTTACGGTCCCGGACAGGTCTACGAGCAGTACTTC
CDR3aa: CASSYGPGQVYEQYF

abundance: -
len: 17
v_gene: TRBV11-3
j_gene: TRBJ2-3
d_gene: TRBD2
CDR3nt: TGTGCCAGCAGCTGGGGACTAGCGAGGGGAGAGACAGATACGCAGTATTTT
CDR3aa: CASSWGLARGETDTQYF

abundance: -
len: 16
v_gene: TRBV7-3
j_gene: TRBJ2-6
d_gene: -
CDR3nt: TGTGCCAGCAGCTTAGACGGAGCCTCTGGGGCCAACGTCCTGACTTTC
CDR3aa: CASSLDGASGANVLTF

abundance: -
len: 13
v_gene: TRBV12-3/TRBV12-4
j_gene: TRBJ2-5
d_gene: -
CDR3nt: TGTGCCAGCAGTTTAATAGGGGAAGAGACCCAGTACTTC
CDR3aa: CASSLIGEETQYF

abundance: -
len: 15
v_gene: TRBV2
j_gene: TRBJ1-1
d_gene: -
CDR3nt: TGTGCCAGCGAACCCAGGGAAGGGGAAGGTACTGAAGCTTTCTTT
CDR3aa: CASEPREGEGTEAFF

abundance: -
len: 16
v_gene: TRBV1
j_gene: TRBJ2-6
d_gene: -
CDR3nt: TGCACCAGCAGCCAAAACACAGGGTCTGGGGCCAACGTCCTGACTTTC
CDR3aa: CTSSQNTGSGANVLTF